One and the same sample provided the 2 T cell receptor beta chains below, sequenced in a study of blood T cell repertoires in COVID-19. Some clones are missing from TCRdb's copy, which holds only in-frame ones; the method was immunoSEQ multiplex PCR. The data show about 230,000 clones, 83% seen once. The specimen was peripheral blood. The source is a woman aged 65 to 85 with active or convalescent COVID-19.

A word on this clone: Other nucleotide sequences in the sample specify the same CDR3. This chain links TRBV7-8 with TRBJ2-7; 8 bases align to TRBD1. The CDR3 runs 14 residues. Per the germline V gene, CDR1 is SGHVS and CDR2 is FQNEAQ. The V segment lost 3 bases and the J segment 2 bases; nucleotides outside the gene matches: 3. The CDR3 nucleotides are TGTGCCAGCAGCTTTGGGACAGGCACCTACGAGCAGTACTTC. Amino acids: CASSFGTGTYEQYF.

The chain carries TRBV5-1 and TRBJ2-3; D may be TRBD1 (8 bases). V was cut by 2 bases and J by 4 bases, with 14 bases left in between. Germline-derived CDR1 and CDR2 are SGHRS and YFSETQ. The CDR3 runs 15 residues. CDR3 bases: TGCGCCAGCAGCTTCATTACAGGGGGGGCAGATACGCAGTATTTT. Translation gives CASSFITGGADTQYF.